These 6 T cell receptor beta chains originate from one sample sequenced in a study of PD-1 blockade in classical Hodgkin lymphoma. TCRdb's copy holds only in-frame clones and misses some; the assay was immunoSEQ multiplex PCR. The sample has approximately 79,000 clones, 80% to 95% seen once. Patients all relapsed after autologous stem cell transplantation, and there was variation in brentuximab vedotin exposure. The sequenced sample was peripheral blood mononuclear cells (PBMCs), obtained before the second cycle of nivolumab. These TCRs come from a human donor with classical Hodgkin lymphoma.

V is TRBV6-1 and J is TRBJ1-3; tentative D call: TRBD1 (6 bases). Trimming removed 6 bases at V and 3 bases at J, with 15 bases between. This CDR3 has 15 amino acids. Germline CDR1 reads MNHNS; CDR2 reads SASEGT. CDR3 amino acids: CASRLAGEGGNTIYF. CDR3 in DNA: TGTGCCAGCAGACTGGCAGGGGAAGGTGGAAACACCATATATTTT.

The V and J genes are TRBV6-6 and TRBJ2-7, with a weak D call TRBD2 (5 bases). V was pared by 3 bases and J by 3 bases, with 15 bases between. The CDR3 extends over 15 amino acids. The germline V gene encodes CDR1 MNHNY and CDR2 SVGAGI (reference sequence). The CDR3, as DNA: TGTGCCAGCAGTTATAGGTTAGGGAGCGACTACGAGCAGTACTTC. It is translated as CASSYRLGSDYEQYF.

CDR3 coding DNA: TGTGCCAGCAGTCTACAGGTGTCCTCCTACGAGCAGTACTTC. It translates to CASSLQVSSYEQYF. The chain has TRBV28 and TRBJ2-7; perhaps TRBD1 as D (5 bases). The germline V and J ends were trimmed by 5 bases and 0 bases, with 11 bases remaining between them. The length of the CDR3 is 14 residues. Germline loops: CDR1 MDHEN, CDR2 SYDVKM. Full variable domain (missing parts from reference TRBV28 and TRBJ2-7): DVKVTQSSRYLVKRTGEKVFLECVQDMDHENMFWYRQDPGLGLRLIYFSYDVKMKEKGDIPEGYSVSREKKERFSLILESASTNQTSMYLCASSLQVSSYEQYFGPGTRLTVT.

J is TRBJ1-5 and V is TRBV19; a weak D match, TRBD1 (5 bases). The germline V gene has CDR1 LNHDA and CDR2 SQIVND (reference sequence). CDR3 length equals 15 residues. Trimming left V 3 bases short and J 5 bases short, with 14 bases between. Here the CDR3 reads CASSIALTRDQPQHF. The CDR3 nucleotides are TGTGCCAGTAGTATCGCCCTCACCAGGGATCAGCCCCAGCATTTT.

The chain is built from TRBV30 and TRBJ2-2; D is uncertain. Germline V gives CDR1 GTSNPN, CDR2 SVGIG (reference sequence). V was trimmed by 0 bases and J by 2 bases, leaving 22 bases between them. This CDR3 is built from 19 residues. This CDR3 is CAWSVALGRPTVNTGELFF. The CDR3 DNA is TGTGCCTGGAGTGTAGCTTTAGGGCGCCCGACGGTTAACACCGGGGAGCTGTTTTTT.

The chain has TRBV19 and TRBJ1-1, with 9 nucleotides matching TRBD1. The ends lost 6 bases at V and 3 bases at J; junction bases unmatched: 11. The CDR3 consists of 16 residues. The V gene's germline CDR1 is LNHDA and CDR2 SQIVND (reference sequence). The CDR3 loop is CASSELPGQGYTEAFF. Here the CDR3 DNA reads TGTGCCAGTAGCGAACTCCCCGGACAGGGGTACACTGAAGCTTTCTTT.